The following is a T cell receptor (beta chain) sequence with its context. What it binds is unknown. The data derive from a study of shared clonotypes between healthy human individuals. The wider study: CD4 naive and CD4 memory each took three plates per donor, while CD8 naive took two and CD8 memory one.

The CDR3 is 16 amino acids. Germline trimming cut 0 bases from V and 6 bases from J; bases unmatched to any gene: 8. CDR1 is SGHRS and CDR2 is YFSETQ in the germline V gene. Several immunoSEQ plates held equal portions of the genomic DNA taken from each subset. The assay was immunoSEQ multiplex PCR, and TCRdb's table has in-frame clones only and misses some. The sample shows roughly 650,000 clones, approximately 97% of them seen only once. Overall study results and limits: Lower generation probabilities were found for non-shared clonotypes than for those shared by all four donors.

The sequence was collected from a woman aged 25-40 years in good health. Sequenced input: naive CD4+ T cells sorted from blood. Subset meaning: CD45RA+ positively selected. V and J are TRBV5-1 and TRBJ2-7; 11 bases align to TRBD1. The CDR3 region is CASSLAVGQGAPEQYF. For the CDR3, the DNA is TGCGCCAGCAGCTTGGCCGTCGGACAGGGGGCACCCGAGCAGTACTTC.